The 20 T cell receptor beta chains below come from one sample, sequenced in a study of blood T cell repertoires in COVID-19. The method was immunoSEQ multiplex PCR; TCRdb's version includes in-frame clones alone and lacks a portion of them. The sample has some 300,000 clones, roughly 89% seen once; the top ten hold roughly 2.9%. The sequenced material came from PBMCs or T cells enriched from blood (not recorded which). These TCRs come from a woman aged 45-65 years who had been exposed to COVID-19.

The rearrangement links TRBV27 to TRBJ2-1; 7 bases align to TRBD1. The CDR3 is 15 amino acids. J was trimmed by 0 bases and V by 4 bases; bases with no gene match: 3. Germline-derived CDR1 and CDR2 are MNHEY and SMNVEV (reference sequence). CDR3 DNA sequence: TGTGCCAGCAGTTCTGGGACAGCCTCCTACAATGAGCAGTTCTTC. This translates into CASSSGTASYNEQFF.

The rearrangement uses TRBV19 and TRBJ2-1; no clear D gene. The V end was cut by 6 bases, the J end by 3 bases, with 9 bases between. The CDR3 is 13 amino acids. Germline CDR1 reads LNHDA; CDR2 reads SQIVND (reference sequence). The CDR3 nucleotides read TGTGCCAGTAGGGGCAGGCTCTACAATGAGCAGTTCTTC. It is translated as CASRGRLYNEQFF.

Concerning this clone: The identical CDR3 is also encoded by other nucleotide sequences in the sample. This chain joins TRBV12-3 or TRBV12-4 and TRBJ1-1; D remains unclear. The CDR3 loop spans 13 amino acids. Trimming shortened V by 3 bases and J by 0 bases, and 5 bases separated the two germline ends. The CDR3 nucleotides are TGTGCCAGCAGTTTTCAGATGAACACTGAAGCTTTCTTT. Its protein is CASSFQMNTEAFF.

The V and J genes are TRBV18 and TRBJ2-7; possibly TRBD2 for D (6 bases). Between the trimmed V and J ends, which lost 1 base and 4 bases, there was a span of 14 bases. Germline assignment: CDR1 KGHSH and CDR2 LQKENI. The length of the CDR3 is 15 residues. In DNA, the CDR3 is TGTGCCAGCTCACCACGGCGGGACGGGCCTTACGAGCAGTACTTC. Its protein is CASSPRRDGPYEQYF.

The chain uses TRBV18 and TRBJ1-2; no definite D call. The ends were cut back, 6 bases at V and 3 bases at J, with 11 bases in the middle. CDR3 length: 13 amino acids. Per the germline V gene, CDR1 is KGHSH and CDR2 is LQKENI. CDR3 region: CASSPGVDYGYTF. The CDR3, as DNA: TGTGCCAGCTCCCCGGGAGTGGACTATGGCTACACCTTC.

This clone was counted only a few times. V gene TRBV15 combines with J gene TRBJ1-6; possibly TRBD1 for D (6 bases). The length of the CDR3 is 15 residues. Germline CDR1 reads LNHNV; CDR2 reads YYDKDF (reference sequence). The V end was cut by 3 bases, the J end by 7 bases, with 13 bases between. The CDR3 protein is CATSSEGQLNSPLHF. The CDR3 DNA reads TGTGCCACCAGCAGTGAAGGACAGCTAAATTCACCCCTCCACTTT.

The rearrangement uses TRBV4-1 and TRBJ2-7; 10 bases align to TRBD1. Losses at the gene ends were 0 bases for V and 4 bases for J; bases not matched to a gene: 3. The CDR3 is 15 residues long. Germline-derived CDR1 and CDR2 are MGHRA and YSYEKL. The CDR3 DNA reads as TGCGCCAGCAGCCAAGATGGGACAGGGGCATACGAGCAGTACTTC. This encodes CASSQDGTGAYEQYF.

The table lists this clone with a count of one. The gene calls are TRBV5-1 and TRBJ1-2; D is perhaps TRBD1 (6 bases). The V and J ends lost 5 bases and 13 bases respectively, with 21 bases between them. The CDR3 has 13 amino acids. Germline CDR1 and CDR2: SGHRS and YFSETQ. This chain's CDR3 is CASRPDRSGGPTF. As DNA, the CDR3 is TGCGCCAGCAGGCCTGACAGGTCGGGAGGACCCACCTTC.

This chain uses TRBV6-4 with TRBJ2-7, with 11 bases identical to TRBD2. The CDR3 runs 13 residues. Germline V gene lookup returns CDR1 MRHNA and CDR2 SNTAGT. V shed 5 bases and J 4 bases; nucleotides not matched to a gene: 1. The CDR3 coding sequence is TGTGCCAGCAGTAGGACTAGCGGGTACGAGCAGTACTTC. Translating it yields CASSRTSGYEQYF.

This clone was detected only once. The rearrangement joins TRBV11-2 to TRBJ2-5; 9 bases agree with TRBD2. The CDR3 loop spans 15 amino acids. Unmatched junction bases numbered 6, after V lost 5 bases and J lost 2 bases. Germline lookup yields CDR1 SGHAT and CDR2 FQNNGV. This chain's CDR3 is CASSMTSGSQETQYF. DNA of the CDR3: TGTGCCAGCAGCATGACTAGCGGATCACAAGAGACCCAGTACTTC. The full variable domain, completed using reference TRBV11-2 and TRBJ2-5, is EAGVAQSPRYKIIEKRQSVAFWCNPISGHATLYWYQQILGQGPKLLIQFQNNGVVDDSQLPKDRFSAERLKGVDSTLKIQPAKLEDSAVYLCASSMTSGSQETQYFGPGTRLLVL.

This clone has more than one count but fewer than ten. The rearrangement links TRBV24-1 to TRBJ1-1; D uncertain. Germline V CDR1 and CDR2: KGHDR, SFDVKD. CDR3 length equals 15 residues. Between the trimmed V and J ends, which lost 4 bases and 10 bases, there was a span of 21 bases. The CDR3 bases are TGTGCCACCAGTGAGACCGGGAGCTTAGCCCAAGGAGCTTTCTTT. Translated, it gives CATSETGSLAQGAFF.

This clone has more than one count but fewer than ten. The chain joins TRBV5-1 to TRBJ1-2; no definite D call. The CDR3 runs to 14 residues. CDR1 and CDR2 (germline): SGHRS, YFSETQ. Trimming pared 0 bases from V and 0 bases from J, leaving 6 bases between. CDR3 in amino acids: CASSLAGPNYGYTF. The CDR3 DNA reads TGCGCCAGCAGCTTGGCCGGTCCTAACTATGGCTACACCTTC. Full variable domain (missing parts from reference TRBV5-1 and TRBJ1-2): KAGVTQTPRYLIKTRGQQVTLSCSPISGHRSVSWYQQTPGQGLQFLFEYFSETQRNKGNFPGRFSGRQFSNSRSEMNVSTLELGDSALYLCASSLAGPNYGYTFGSGTRLTVV.

The chain couples TRBV11-1 to TRBJ2-5; 13 positions agree with TRBD2. CDR3 length equals 16 residues. V shed 5 bases and J 9 bases; nucleotides not matched to a gene: 12. Germline loops: CDR1 SGHAT, CDR2 FQDESV (reference sequence). The CDR3 DNA sequence: TGTGCCAGCAGCCCAGAGACTAGCGGGGGGACTGGGGCCCAGTACTTC. Translated, it gives CASSPETSGGTGAQYF. The variable domain in full, completed from reference TRBV11-1 and TRBJ2-5, reads EAEVAQSPRYKITEKSQAVAFWCDPISGHATLYWYRQILGQGPELLVQFQDESVVDDSQLPKDRFSAERLKGVDSTLKIQPAELGDSAMYLCASSPETSGGTGAQYFGPGTRLLVL.

The genes are TRBV28 and TRBJ1-2; D perhaps matches TRBD1 (6 bases). The germline gives CDR1 MDHEN, CDR2 SYDVKM. The CDR3 spans 17 residues. V lost 2 bases and J lost 4, with 20 bases in between. CDR3 nucleotide sequence: TGTGCCAGCAGTTTAGGGGCCCAGGGGCTAATCTTCTATGGCTACACCTTC. Translation gives CASSLGAQGLIFYGYTF.

The chain couples TRBV30 to TRBJ2-3; 9 bases are shared with TRBD2. The CDR3 length is 15 residues. V shed 3 bases and J 5 bases; nucleotides not matched to a gene: 9. The V gene's germline CDR1 is GTSNPN and CDR2 SVGIG (reference sequence). The CDR3 protein is CAWSERGGAIDTQYF. CDR3 sequence (DNA): TGTGCCTGGAGCGAACGCGGGGGGGCCATAGATACGCAGTATTTT.

The chain combines TRBV24-1 with TRBJ2-5; 14 bases line up with TRBD2. The CDR3 contains 17 residues. The V and J ends lost 5 bases and 4 bases, in that order; junction bases with no gene match: 8. Germline V gives CDR1 KGHDR, CDR2 SFDVKD. The CDR3: CATSGAAGTSGGETQYF. CDR3 DNA: TGTGCCACCAGTGGTGCGGCCGGGACTAGCGGGGGAGAGACCCAGTACTTC.

V usage is TRBV7-2 and J usage is TRBJ1-2, with 7 positions matching TRBD1. The germline gives CDR1 SGHTA, CDR2 FQGNSA. The CDR3 runs 16 residues. With 5 bases clipped from V and 8 bases from J, the junction kept 17 bases outside the gene matches. CDR3 protein: CASSPRGGTDGVGYTF. The CDR3 nucleotides are TGTGCCAGCAGCCCCAGAGGGGGGACAGACGGAGTAGGCTACACCTTC.

The V call is TRBV5-1, the J call TRBJ1-1; 7 positions match TRBD1. V gave up 0 bases and J gave up 0 bases; unmatched junction bases: 17. The germline V gene encodes CDR1 SGHRS and CDR2 YFSETQ. There are 20 residues in the CDR3. The CDR3, as DNA: TGCGCCAGCAGCTTGGCCGGGGATCCCCGTGGGGACAGAATGAACACTGAAGCTTTCTTT. Translation gives CASSLAGDPRGDRMNTEAFF.

The chain employs TRBV18 and TRBJ1-2; D is uncertain. The CDR3 is made up of 12 amino acids. Germline V lookup: CDR1 KGHSH, CDR2 LQKENI. Between the trimmed V and J ends, which lost 4 bases and 6 bases, there was a span of 9 bases. The CDR3 here is CASSRASDGYTF. The CDR3 DNA reads TGTGCCAGCTCACGGGCTTCGGATGGCTACACCTTC. The full variable domain, in which reference TRBV18 and TRBJ1-2 provide the parts outside the CDR3, is NAGVMQNPRHLVRRRGQEARLRCSPMKGHSHVYWYRQLPEEGLKFMVYLQKENIIDESGMPKERFSAEFPKEGPSILRIQQVVRGDSAAYFCASSRASDGYTFGSGTRLTVV.

This rearrangement joins TRBV9 to TRBJ2-7; D uncertain. This CDR3 contains 15 residues. Germline V CDR1 and CDR2: SGDLS, YYNGEE. V lost 0 bases and J lost 1, with 11 bases in between. The chain's CDR3 is CASSVAAGASYEQYF. The CDR3 DNA reads as TGTGCCAGCAGCGTAGCGGCAGGCGCTTCCTACGAGCAGTACTTC. Complete variable domain (other parts from reference TRBV9 and TRBJ2-7): DSGVTQTPKHLITATGQRVTLRCSPRSGDLSVYWYQQSLDQGLQFLIQYYNGEERAKGNILERFSAQQFPDLHSELNLSSLELGDSALYFCASSVAAGASYEQYFGPGTRLTVT.